The source of this TCR beta chain is a study of T cell changes during pregnancy in multiple sclerosis. The method was immunoSEQ multiplex PCR; TCRdb's version includes in-frame clones alone and lacks a portion of them. Among under 75,000 clones listed, 90% to 95% were seen once. This TCR came from a female donor in good health, enrolled as a control in a pregnancy study. Sequenced here: peripheral blood, sampled in the third trimester of pregnancy.

The CDR3: CASSFSGGGADTQYF. CDR3 DNA sequence: TGTGCCAGCAGCTTTTCCGGGGGTGGGGCAGATACGCAGTATTTT. The rearrangement uses TRBV5-6 and TRBJ2-3, with a possible D match to TRBD2 (6 bases). CDR1 and CDR2 from the germline V gene are SGHDT and YYEEEE. The CDR3 totals 15 residues. Trimming removed 2 bases from V and 4 bases from J, with 14 bases in between.